The T cell receptor (beta chain) described here comes from a study of T cell responses to AZD1222 COVID-19 vaccine (TCRdb year 2021). With respect to the entire study: Because spike-specific TCR depth and breadth did not differ between the two schedules, AZD1222 recipients who got a second dose at roughly 4 weeks were pooled with those who got a second dose at roughly 12 weeks. Enrollment into the trials was organized by age into subgroups of 18-55, 56-69 and 70-plus years, and those subgroups contained 148, 28 and 57 TCR-sequenced participants, respectively. TCR sequencing was performed for over 230 trial participants, of whom around 210 were given two doses of AZD1222 and about 25 were given two doses of MenACWY control vaccine.

The CDR3 regions of human TCRbeta chains were analyzed by immunosequencing. The source study handled its data this way. TCRs in the repertoires were compared against a reference library of SARS-CoV-2-specific TCRs that had been generated with the MIRA antigen-specificity platform. Breadth meant the fraction of unique TCRs that were SARS-CoV-2-associated, whereas depth meant the fraction of total T cells that were SARS-CoV-2-associated. Using the MIRA data, each spike-specific TCR was mapped to the spike region that the TCR reacts to and placed in a CD4 or CD8 class. Log10-transformed breadth and depth values were compared by one-way ANOVA with Sidak's multiple comparisons tests. TCRdb stores this immuneACCESS table with in-frame sequences only. Part of the clones is absent; in the studies checked, under half of the shortfall reflects unresolved V genes, and no reason is known for the rest. D and trimming come from the DNA, and the V and J calls and clone size come from that table. The sample table records about 130,000 clones; 80% to 90% of these occur just once. The ten largest clones capture roughly 2% of the sample.

On this clone itself: Its binding antigen is unknown. Per-base quality was not reported, and no clone a single base away is much larger than it.

Results and caveats for the whole study, not just this receptor: Vaccine-associated CD4 TCRs spanned the whole spike protein, with dominant responses in regions 160-218 and 743-854. Epitopes outside the regions mutated in the B.1.351 and B.1.1.7 variants were reportedly recognized by nearly half of the unique spike-specific TCRs. Conclusions about previously exposed vaccinees are limited, since just five or six AZD1222 recipients were seropositive for SARS-CoV-2 at baseline. In the small 56-69-year group, the increase in depth fell short of significance, most likely because of low power. Because no samples from the day 14 peak response were available, repertoires could be characterized only after the peak T cell response. Participants were mostly white British, with more females than males. The authors suggested clonal diversity may have been underestimated. Spike-specific TCR breadth and depth rose significantly after two AZD1222 doses compared with day 0 and with MenACWY recipients.

The intended sense of this specimen's time point label: baseline before first vaccination. Samples from vaccinated people were obtained from the UK trials COV001 and COV002, which included a single-blind randomized controlled phase 2/3 trial of AZD1222 (ChAdOx1 nCoV-19) in healthy adults. Trial participant PBMC samples were collected at day 0 and day 28 after the second dose for TCRbeta chain sequencing. V and J lose 7 bases and 2 bases, and a span of 11 bases separates them. Reading from cysteine to phenylalanine, the CDR3 counts 13 amino acids. CDR3 DNA only is kept here, 39 bases in frame from base 1.

The starting material was peripheral blood, obtained on day 0 of AZD1222 vaccination. The rearranged segments are TRBV12-3 or TRBV12-4 and TRBJ1-2; the D gene remains uncertain. The TCR originated in an adult in good health. This receptor has the CDR3 CASKRTANYGYTF. In nucleotides, the sequence is TGTGCCAGCAAAAGGACGGCAAACTATGGCTACACCTTC.